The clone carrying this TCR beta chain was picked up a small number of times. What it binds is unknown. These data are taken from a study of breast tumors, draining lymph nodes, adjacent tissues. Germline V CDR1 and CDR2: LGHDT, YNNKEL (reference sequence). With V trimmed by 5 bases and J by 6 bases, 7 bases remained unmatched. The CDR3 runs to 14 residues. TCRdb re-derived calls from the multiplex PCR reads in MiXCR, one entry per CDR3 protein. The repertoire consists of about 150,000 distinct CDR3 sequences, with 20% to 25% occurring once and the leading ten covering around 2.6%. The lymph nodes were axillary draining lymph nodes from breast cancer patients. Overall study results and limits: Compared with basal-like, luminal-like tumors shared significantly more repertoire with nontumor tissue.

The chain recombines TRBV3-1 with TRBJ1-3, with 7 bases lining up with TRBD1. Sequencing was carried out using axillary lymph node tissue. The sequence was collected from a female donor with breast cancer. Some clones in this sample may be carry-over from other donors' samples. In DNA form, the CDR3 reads TGTGCCAGCAGCAGGCGGACAGGCCAAAACACCATATATTTT. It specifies CASSRRTGQNTIYF.